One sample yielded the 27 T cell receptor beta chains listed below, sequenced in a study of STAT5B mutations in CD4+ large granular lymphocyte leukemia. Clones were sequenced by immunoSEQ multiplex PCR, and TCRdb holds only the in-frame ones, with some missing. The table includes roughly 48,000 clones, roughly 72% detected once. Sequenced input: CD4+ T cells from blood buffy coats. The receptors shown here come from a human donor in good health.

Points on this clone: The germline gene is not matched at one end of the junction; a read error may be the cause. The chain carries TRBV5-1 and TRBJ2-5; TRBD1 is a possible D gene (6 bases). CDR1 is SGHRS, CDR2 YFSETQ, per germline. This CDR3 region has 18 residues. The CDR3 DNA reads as TGCGCCAGCAGCACTATGACAGGTGGGCTCCCCGTAGGTGGGGACCCAGACTTC. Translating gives CASSTMTGGLPVGGDPDF.

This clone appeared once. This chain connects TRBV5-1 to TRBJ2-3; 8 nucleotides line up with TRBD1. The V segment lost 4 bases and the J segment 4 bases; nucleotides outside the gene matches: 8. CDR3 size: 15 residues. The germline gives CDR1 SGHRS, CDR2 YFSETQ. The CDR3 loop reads CASSNRGFEADTQYF. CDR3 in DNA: TGCGCCAGCAGCAACAGGGGGTTTGAAGCAGATACGCAGTATTTT.

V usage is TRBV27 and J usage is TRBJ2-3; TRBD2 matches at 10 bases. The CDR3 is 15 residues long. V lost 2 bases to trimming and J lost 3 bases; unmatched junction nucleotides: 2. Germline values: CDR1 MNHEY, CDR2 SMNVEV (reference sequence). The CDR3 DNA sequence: TGTGCCAGCAGTTTAAGCGGGGGGGCAACAGATACGCAGTATTTT. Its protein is CASSLSGGATDTQYF.

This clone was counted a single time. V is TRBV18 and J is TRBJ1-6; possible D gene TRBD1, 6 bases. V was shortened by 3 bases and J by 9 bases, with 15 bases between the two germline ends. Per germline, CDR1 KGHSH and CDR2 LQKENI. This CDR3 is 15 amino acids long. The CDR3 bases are TGTGCCAGCTCACCTTATACAGGGTGGATTTCACCCCTCCACTTT. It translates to CASSPYTGWISPLHF.

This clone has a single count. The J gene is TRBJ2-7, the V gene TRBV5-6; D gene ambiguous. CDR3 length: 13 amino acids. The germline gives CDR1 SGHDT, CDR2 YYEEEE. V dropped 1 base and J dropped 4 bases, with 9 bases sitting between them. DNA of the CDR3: TGTGCCAGCAGCTTGAAGTCCGGATACGAGCAGTACTTC. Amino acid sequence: CASSLKSGYEQYF.

Written as DNA, the CDR3 is TGTGCCAGCAGCTTAGATGGGGGGTTCGAGCAGTACTTC. This translates into CASSLDGGFEQYF. J is TRBJ2-7 and V is TRBV7-9; TRBD2 might be the D (6 bases). Trimming stripped 1 base from V and 6 bases from J, with 10 bases between. The CDR3 sequence is 13 residues long. CDR1 and CDR2 (germline): SEHNR, FQNEAQ (reference sequence).

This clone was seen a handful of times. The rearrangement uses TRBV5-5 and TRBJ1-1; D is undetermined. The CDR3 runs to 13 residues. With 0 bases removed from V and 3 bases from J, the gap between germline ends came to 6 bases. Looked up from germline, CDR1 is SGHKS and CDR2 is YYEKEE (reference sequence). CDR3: CASSLEDDTEAFF. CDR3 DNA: TGTGCCAGCAGCTTGGAGGACGACACTGAAGCTTTCTTT.

CDR3 sequence reads: CASSLSGVDNQPQHF. The CDR3 DNA sequence: TGTGCCAGCAGCTTATCGGGTGTGGACAATCAGCCCCAGCATTTT. V gene TRBV11-2 combines with J gene TRBJ1-5; D gene ambiguous. This CDR3 comprises 15 residues. Trimming stripped 2 bases from V and 3 bases from J, with 11 bases between. Germline values: CDR1 SGHAT, CDR2 FQNNGV.

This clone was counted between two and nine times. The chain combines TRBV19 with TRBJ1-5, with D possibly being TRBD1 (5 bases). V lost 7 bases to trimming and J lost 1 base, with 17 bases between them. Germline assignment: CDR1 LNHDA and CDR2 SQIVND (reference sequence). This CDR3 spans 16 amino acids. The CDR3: CASTPQGYRSNQPQHF. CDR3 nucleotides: TGTGCCAGTACCCCCCAAGGGTACAGGAGCAATCAGCCCCAGCATTTT.

CDR3 sequence: CATSSRDRVWNQPQHF. In DNA form, the CDR3 reads TGTGCCACCAGTAGCCGAGACAGGGTTTGGAATCAGCCCCAGCATTTT. The V gene is TRBV15, the J gene TRBJ1-5; 7 bases match TRBD1. Germline values: CDR1 LNHNV, CDR2 YYDKDF (reference sequence). CDR3 size: 16 residues. The V gene end was trimmed by 6 bases and the J gene end by 4 bases; junction bases not matched to a gene: 12.

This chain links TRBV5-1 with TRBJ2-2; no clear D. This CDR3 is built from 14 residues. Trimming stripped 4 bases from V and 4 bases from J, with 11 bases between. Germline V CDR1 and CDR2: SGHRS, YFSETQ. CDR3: CASSQDGSTGELFF. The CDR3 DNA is TGCGCCAGCAGCCAGGACGGGTCCACCGGGGAGCTGTTTTTT.

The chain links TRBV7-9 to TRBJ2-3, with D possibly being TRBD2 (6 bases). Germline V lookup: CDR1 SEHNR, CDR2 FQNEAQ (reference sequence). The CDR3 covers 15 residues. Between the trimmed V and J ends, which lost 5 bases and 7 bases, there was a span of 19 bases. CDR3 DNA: TGTGCCAGCAGCCCGTACTTCCCGGGGGATCATACGCAGTATTTT. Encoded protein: CASSPYFPGDHTQYF. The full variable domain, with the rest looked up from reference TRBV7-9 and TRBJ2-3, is DTGVSQNPRHKITKRGQNVTFRCDPISEHNRLYWYRQTLGQGPEFLTYFQNEAQLEKSRLLSDRFSAERPKGSFSTLEIQRTEQGDSAMYLCASSPYFPGDHTQYFGPGTRLTVL.

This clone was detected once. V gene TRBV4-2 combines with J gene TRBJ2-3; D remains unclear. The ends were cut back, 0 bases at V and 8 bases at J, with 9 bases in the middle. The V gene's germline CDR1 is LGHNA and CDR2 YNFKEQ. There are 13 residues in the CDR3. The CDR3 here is CASSQENGPTQYF. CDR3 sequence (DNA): TGTGCCAGCAGCCAAGAGAACGGACCTACGCAGTATTTT.

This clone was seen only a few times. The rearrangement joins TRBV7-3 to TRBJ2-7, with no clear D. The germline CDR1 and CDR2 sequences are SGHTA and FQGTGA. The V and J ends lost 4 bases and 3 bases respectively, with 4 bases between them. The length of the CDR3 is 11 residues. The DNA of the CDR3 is TGTGCCAGCAGCTGCATCTACGAGCAGTACGTC. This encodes CASSCIYEQYV.

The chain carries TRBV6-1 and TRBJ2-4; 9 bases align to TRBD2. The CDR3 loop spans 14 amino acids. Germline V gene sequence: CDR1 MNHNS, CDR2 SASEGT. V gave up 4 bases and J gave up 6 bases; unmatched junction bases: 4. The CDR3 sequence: CASSASGETNIQYF. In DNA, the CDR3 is TGTGCCAGCAGTGCTAGCGGGGAGACAAACATTCAGTACTTC.

This chain's CDR3 is CASSQRDTQYF. DNA for the CDR3: TGTGCCAGCAGCCAGAGGGATACGCAGTATTTT. V usage is TRBV7-9 and J usage is TRBJ2-3; D uncertain. The CDR3 is 11 amino acids. The germline V gene has CDR1 SEHNR and CDR2 FQNEAQ (reference sequence). V lost 5 bases to trimming and J lost 6 bases, with 6 bases between them.

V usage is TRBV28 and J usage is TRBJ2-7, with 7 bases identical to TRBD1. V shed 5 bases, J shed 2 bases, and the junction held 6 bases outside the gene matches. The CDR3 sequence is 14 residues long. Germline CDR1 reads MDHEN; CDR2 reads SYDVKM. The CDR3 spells CASSTGAVAYEQYF. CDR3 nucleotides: TGTGCCAGCAGTACAGGGGCTGTCGCCTACGAGCAGTACTTC.

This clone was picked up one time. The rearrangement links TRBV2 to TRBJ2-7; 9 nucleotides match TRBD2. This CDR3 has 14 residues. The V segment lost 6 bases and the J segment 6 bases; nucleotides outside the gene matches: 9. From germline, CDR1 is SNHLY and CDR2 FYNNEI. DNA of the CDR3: TGTGCCAGCAGGGAGGGTAGCGGGGGCTTCGAGCAGTACGTC. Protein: CASREGSGGFEQYV.

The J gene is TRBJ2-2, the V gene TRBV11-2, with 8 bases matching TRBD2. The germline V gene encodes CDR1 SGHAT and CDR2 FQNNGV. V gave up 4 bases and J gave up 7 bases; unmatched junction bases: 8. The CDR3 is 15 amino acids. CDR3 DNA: TGTGCCAGCAGCTCCGAGCGGGGGTTGGGCGGGGAGCTGTTTTTT. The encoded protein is CASSSERGLGGELFF.

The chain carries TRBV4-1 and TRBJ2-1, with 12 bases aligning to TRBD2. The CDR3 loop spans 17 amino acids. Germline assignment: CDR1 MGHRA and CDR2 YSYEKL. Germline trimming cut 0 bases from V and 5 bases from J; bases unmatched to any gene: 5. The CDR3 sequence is CASSQDLAGGRHNEQFF. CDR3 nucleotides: TGCGCCAGCAGCCAAGATCTAGCGGGGGGGCGCCACAATGAGCAGTTCTTC.

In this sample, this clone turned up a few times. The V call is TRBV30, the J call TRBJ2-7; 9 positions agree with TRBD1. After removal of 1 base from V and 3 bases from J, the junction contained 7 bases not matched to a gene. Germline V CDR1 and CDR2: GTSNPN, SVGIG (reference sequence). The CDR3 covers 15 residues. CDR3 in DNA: TGTGCCTGGAGTGCGGGGGGACAGGGTAGCTACGAGCAGTACTTC. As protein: CAWSAGGQGSYEQYF.

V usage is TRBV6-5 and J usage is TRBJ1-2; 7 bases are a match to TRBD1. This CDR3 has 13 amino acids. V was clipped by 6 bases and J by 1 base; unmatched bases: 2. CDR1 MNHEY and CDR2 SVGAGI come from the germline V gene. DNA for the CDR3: TGTGCCAGCAGACAGGGGTTTAACTATGGCTACACCTTC. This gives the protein CASRQGFNYGYTF.

The CDR3 sequence is CASSPWEGNEKLFF. For the CDR3, the DNA is TGTGCCAGCAGCCCCTGGGAGGGGAATGAAAAACTGTTTTTT. The chain recombines TRBV11-2 with TRBJ1-4, with D perhaps matching TRBD1 (5 bases). V was trimmed by 5 bases and J by 5 bases, leaving 12 bases between them. Germline V gene lookup returns CDR1 SGHAT and CDR2 FQNNGV. This CDR3 has 14 residues.

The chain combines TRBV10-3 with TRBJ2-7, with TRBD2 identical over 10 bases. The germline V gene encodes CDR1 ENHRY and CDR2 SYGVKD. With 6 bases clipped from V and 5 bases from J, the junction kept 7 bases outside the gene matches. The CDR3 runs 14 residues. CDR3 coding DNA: TGTGCCATCAGGAAGGGACTAGCGTTCGACGAGCAGTACGTC. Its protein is CAIRKGLAFDEQYV.

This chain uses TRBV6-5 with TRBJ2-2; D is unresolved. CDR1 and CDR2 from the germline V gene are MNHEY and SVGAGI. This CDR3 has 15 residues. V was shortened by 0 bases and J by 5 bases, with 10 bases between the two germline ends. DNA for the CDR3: TGTGCCAGCAGTTACTCGGGCTGGGTGACCGGGGAGCTGTTTTTT. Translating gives CASSYSGWVTGELFF.

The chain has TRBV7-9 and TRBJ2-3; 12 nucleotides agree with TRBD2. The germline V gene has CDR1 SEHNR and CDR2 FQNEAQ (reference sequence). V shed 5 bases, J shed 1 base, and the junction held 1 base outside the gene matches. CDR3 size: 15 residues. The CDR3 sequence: CASSRTSGGTDTQYF. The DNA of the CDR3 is TGTGCCAGCAGCCGGACTAGCGGGGGCACAGATACGCAGTATTTT.

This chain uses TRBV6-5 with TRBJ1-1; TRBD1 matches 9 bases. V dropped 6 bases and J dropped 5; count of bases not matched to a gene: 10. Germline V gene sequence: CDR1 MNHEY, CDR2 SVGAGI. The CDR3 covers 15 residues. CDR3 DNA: TGTGCCAGCAGGGACTCGGGACAGGGTATAACTGAAGCTTTCTTT. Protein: CASRDSGQGITEAFF.